This entry is about one TCR beta chain. How the authors handled the data: Estimation of nucleated cell counts was performed using reference gene primer amplification. Profiled with immunoSEQ multiplex PCR; TCRdb holds only in-frame clones, not every one. V and J calls and clone size are copied from that table; D and trimming were computed from the DNA. The sample contains over 100,000 clones, around nine tenths of which appear only once. The data were taken from a study of blood T cell repertoires in COVID-19. For the study at large: There were acute and convalescent COVID-19 samples, and they came from the United States, Italy and Spain. PBMCs, B-cell-depleted T cells, or T cells provided the cDNA or gDNA that made up the material.

The CDR3 sequence is 15 residues long. V was clipped by 0 bases and J by 3 bases, with 7 bases between them. Germline V CDR1 and CDR2: SGHTS, YDEGEE. The chain joins TRBV5-8 to TRBJ1-6, with no clear D. The sample comprised peripheral blood. This clonotype was obtained from a human donor in a cohort sampled during active COVID-19. The CDR3 DNA sequence: TGTGCCAGCAGCTTGGAAGAGATCTATAATTCACCCCTCCACTTT. Its translation is CASSLEEIYNSPLHF.